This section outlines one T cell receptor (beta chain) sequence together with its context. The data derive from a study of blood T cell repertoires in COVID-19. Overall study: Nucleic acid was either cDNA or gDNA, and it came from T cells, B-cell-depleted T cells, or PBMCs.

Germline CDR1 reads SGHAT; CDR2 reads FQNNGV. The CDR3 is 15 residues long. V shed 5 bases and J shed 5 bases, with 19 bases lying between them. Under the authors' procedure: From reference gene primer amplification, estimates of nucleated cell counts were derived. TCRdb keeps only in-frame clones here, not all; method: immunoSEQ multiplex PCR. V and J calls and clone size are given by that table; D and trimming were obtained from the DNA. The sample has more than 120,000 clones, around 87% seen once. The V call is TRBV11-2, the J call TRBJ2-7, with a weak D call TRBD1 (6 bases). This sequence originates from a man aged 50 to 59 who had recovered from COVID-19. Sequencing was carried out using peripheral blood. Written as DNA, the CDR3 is TGTGCCAGCAGCCCTGAGTGGGGGCGCGCACACGAGCAGTACTTC. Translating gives CASSPEWGRAHEQYF.